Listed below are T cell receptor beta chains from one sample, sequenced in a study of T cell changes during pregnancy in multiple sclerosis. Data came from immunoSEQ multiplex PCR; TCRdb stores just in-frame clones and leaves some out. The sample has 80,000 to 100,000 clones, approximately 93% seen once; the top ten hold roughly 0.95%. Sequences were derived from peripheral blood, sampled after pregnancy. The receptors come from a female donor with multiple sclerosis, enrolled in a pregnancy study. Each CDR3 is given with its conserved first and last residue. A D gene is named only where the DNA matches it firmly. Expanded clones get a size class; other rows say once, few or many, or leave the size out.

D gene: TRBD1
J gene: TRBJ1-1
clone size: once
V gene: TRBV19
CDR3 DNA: TGTGCCAGTAATAACAGGGGACTGAACACTGAAGCTTTCTTT
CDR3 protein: CASNNRGLNTEAFF

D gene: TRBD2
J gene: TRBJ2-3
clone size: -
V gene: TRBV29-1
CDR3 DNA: TGCAGCGTTACTAGCGGGAGAATAGATACGCAGTATTTT
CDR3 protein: CSVTSGRIDTQYF

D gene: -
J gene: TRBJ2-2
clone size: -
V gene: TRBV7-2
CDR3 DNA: TGTGCCAGCAGCCGAGAGTTTAGCGTCGGGGAGCTGTTTTTT
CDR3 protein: CASSREFSVGELFF

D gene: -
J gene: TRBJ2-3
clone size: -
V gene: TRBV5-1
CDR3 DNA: TGCGCCAGCAGCCGTGACAGCGCTAGCACAGATACGCAGTATTTT
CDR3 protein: CASSRDSASTDTQYF

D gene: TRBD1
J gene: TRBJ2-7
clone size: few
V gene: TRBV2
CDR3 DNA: TGTGCCAGCAGTGAAGGGACAGGGTACAACGAGCAGTACTTC
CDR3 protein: CASSEGTGYNEQYF

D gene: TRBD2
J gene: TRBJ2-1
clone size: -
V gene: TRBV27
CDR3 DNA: TGTGCCAGCAGTTTAATACTAGCGGGAGAGCAGTTCTTC
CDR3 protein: CASSLILAGEQFF

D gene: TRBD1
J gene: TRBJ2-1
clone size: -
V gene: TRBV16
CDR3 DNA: TGTGCCAGCAGCCAACTTCGGACAGGGGTATTCTTC
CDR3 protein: CASSQLRTGVFF

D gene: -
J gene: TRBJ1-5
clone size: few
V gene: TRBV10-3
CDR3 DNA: TGTGCCATCAGTGAGTCGAGGGAGAGGCCCCAGCATTTT
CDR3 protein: CAISESRERPQHF

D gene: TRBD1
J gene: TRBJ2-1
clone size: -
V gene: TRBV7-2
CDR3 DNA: TGTGCCAGCAGCTTAACCCGACAGGGGGCCTACAATGAGCAGTTCTTC
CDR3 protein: CASSLTRQGAYNEQFF

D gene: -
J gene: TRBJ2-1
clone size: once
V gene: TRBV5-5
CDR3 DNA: TGTGCCAGCAGCCCGGGACTAGGACAGGGGACCAATGAGCAGTTCTTC
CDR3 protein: CASSPGLGQGTNEQFF

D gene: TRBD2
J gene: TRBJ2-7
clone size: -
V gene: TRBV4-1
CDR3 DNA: TGCGCCAGCAGCCAAGGATATAGGACTAGCGGGAGAAGCGGCTACGAGCAGTACTTC
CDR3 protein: CASSQGYRTSGRSGYEQYF